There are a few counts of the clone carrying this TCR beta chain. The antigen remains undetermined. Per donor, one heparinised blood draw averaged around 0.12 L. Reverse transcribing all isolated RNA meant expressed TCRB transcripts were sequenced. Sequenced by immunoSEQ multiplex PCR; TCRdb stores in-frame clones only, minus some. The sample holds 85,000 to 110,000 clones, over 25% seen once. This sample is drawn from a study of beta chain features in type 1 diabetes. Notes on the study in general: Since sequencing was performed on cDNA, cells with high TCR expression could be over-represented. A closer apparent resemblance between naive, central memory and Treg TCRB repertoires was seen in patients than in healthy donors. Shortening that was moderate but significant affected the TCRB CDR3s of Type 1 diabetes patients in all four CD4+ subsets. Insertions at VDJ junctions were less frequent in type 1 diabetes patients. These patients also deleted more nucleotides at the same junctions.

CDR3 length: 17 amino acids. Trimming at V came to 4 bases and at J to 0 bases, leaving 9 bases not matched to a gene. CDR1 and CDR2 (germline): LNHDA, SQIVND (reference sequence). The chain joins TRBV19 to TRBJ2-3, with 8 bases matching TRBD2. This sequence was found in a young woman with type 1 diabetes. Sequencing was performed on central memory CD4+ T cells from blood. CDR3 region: CASSTTTSGYSTDTQYF. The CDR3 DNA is TGTGCCAGTAGTACCACCACTAGCGGTTATAGCACAGATACGCAGTATTTT.